One T cell receptor beta chain is described in this entry. As yet, its antigen is unknown. PCR was performed using 60 Vbeta and 13 Jbeta primers. Profiling relied on immunoSEQ multiplex PCR, and the TCRdb table lists in-frame clones only, not all of them. The sample shows some 97,000 clones, under 80% of them seen only once. The sample comes from a study of cytomegalovirus exposure and HLA in healthy donors. Study conclusions and caveats: Most TCR sequences showed up rarely, but some public TCRs showed up in many donors. Trimming of TCR beta V- and J-genes showed a link, identified in a later analysis, to a missense DCLRE1C variant.

The sample was PBMCs. The origin of this receptor is a woman aged 50 to 60 in good health and CMV-seropositive.

CDR3 sequence: CASSPQGAVMNTEAFF. CDR3 in DNA: TGTGCCAGCAGCCCTCAAGGGGCAGTCATGAACACTGAAGCTTTCTTT. This sequence joins TRBV7-9 and TRBJ1-1, with a possible D match to TRBD1 (5 bases). V was cut by 5 bases and J by 0 bases, with 16 bases left in between. Per germline, CDR1 SEHNR and CDR2 FQNEAQ (reference sequence). The CDR3 is 16 residues long.